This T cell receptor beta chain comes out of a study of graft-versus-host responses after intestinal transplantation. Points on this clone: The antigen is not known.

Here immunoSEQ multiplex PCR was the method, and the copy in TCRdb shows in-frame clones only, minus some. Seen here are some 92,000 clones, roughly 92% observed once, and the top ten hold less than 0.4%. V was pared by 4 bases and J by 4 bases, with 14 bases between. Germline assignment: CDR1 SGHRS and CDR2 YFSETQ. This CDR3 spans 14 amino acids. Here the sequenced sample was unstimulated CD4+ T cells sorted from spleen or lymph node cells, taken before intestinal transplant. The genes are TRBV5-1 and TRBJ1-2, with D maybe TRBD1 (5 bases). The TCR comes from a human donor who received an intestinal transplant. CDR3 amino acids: CASSPPGLSYGYTF. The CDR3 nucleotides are TGCGCCAGCAGCCCCCCAGGGCTTTCCTATGGCTACACCTTC.